One and the same sample provided the 27 T cell receptor beta chains below, sequenced in a study of T cell repertoires in urothelial bladder cancer. Assay: immunoSEQ multiplex PCR; the TCRdb copy retains only in-frame clones and omits some. The data contain around 11,000 clones, 68% of them singletons. Sequenced: tumor-infiltrating cells from bladder cancer. The receptors here all came from a human donor with a benign inflammatory bladder lesion.

The chain recombines TRBV6-5 with TRBJ2-5; TRBD2 aligns across 12 bases. The length of the CDR3 is 15 residues. V trimming: 7 bases; J trimming: 11 bases; junction bases outside the gene matches: 14. Germline loops: CDR1 MNHEY, CDR2 SVGAGI. This CDR3 is CASTPGPLAGGEQYF. The CDR3 region has the DNA TGTGCCAGCACCCCAGGTCCGCTAGCGGGAGGGGAGCAGTACTTC.

This rearrangement joins TRBV4-1 to TRBJ2-3; 9 nucleotides align to TRBD2. The CDR3 extends over 17 amino acids. Germline V gives CDR1 MGHRA, CDR2 YSYEKL. V dropped 0 bases and J dropped 1; count of bases not matched to a gene: 5. CDR3 amino acids: CASSQEIAGGGTDTQYF. The CDR3 DNA follows: TGCGCCAGCAGCCAAGAGATCGCGGGGGGGGGCACAGATACGCAGTATTTT.

V gene TRBV7-6 combines with J gene TRBJ1-3; D gene ambiguous. V was cut by 5 bases and J by 0 bases, with 8 bases left in between. This CDR3 comprises 14 residues. Looked up from germline, CDR1 is SGHVS and CDR2 is FNYEAQ. CDR3: CASSHGSSGNTIYF. CDR3 nucleotide sequence: TGTGCCAGCAGCCACGGGAGCTCTGGAAACACCATATATTTT.

The J gene is TRBJ2-3, the V gene TRBV7-3; a possible D gene is TRBD1 (5 bases). Trimming took off 3 bases at V and 6 bases at J, with 13 bases between the two ends. CDR1 and CDR2 (germline): SGHTA, FQGTGA. The CDR3 is made up of 14 amino acids. CDR3 protein: CASSFGRDTDTQYF. The CDR3 DNA follows: TGTGCCAGCAGCTTTGGCAGGGATACCGATACGCAGTATTTT.

In the case of this clone: Distinct nucleotide sequences in the sample also encode this CDR3. The chain carries TRBV18 and TRBJ1-1; D not certain. The CDR3 is 13 residues long. V was trimmed by 1 base and J by 5 bases, leaving 8 bases between them. From germline, CDR1 is KGHSH and CDR2 LQKENI. The CDR3 region has the DNA TGTGCCAGCTCACCACAGGTGGGTACTGAAGCTTTCTTT. This gives the protein CASSPQVGTEAFF.

This sequence joins TRBV11-2 and TRBJ1-1; D remains unclear. This CDR3 comprises 13 residues. Trimming shortened V by 2 bases and J by 7 bases, and 11 bases separated the two germline ends. Germline loops: CDR1 SGHAT, CDR2 FQNNGV. CDR3 loop: CASSLHREVEAFF. CDR3 DNA sequence: TGTGCCAGCAGCTTACACAGAGAGGTTGAAGCTTTCTTT.

The gene calls are TRBV19 and TRBJ2-7; D may be TRBD2 (6 bases). Germline-derived CDR1 and CDR2 are LNHDA and SQIVND (reference sequence). This CDR3 has 14 residues. V was clipped by 5 bases and J by 3 bases, with 14 bases between them. The CDR3 protein is CASSGGTGVYEQYF. The CDR3 coding sequence is TGTGCCAGTAGTGGCGGGACGGGAGTCTACGAGCAGTACTTC.

This chain uses TRBV11-3 with TRBJ2-4; 8 bases are shared with TRBD1. Germline loops: CDR1 SGHNT, CDR2 YENEEA. Trimming at V came to 5 bases and at J to 3 bases, leaving 9 bases not matched to a gene. The CDR3 sequence is 16 residues long. CDR3 in DNA: TGTGCCAGCAGCACCGGACAGGGAAAGGACAAAAACATTCAGTACTTC. Its protein product is CASSTGQGKDKNIQYF.

The chain couples TRBV30 to TRBJ2-2; D may be TRBD1 (5 bases). This CDR3 region has 13 residues. CDR1 and CDR2 (germline): GTSNPN, SVGIG (reference sequence). CDR3: CAHEQENTGELFF. The CDR3 bases are TGTGCTCATGAACAGGAAAACACCGGGGAGCTGTTTTTT.

The chain is built from TRBV5-1 and TRBJ1-1, with TRBD1 matching 8 bases. Unmatched junction bases numbered 2, after V lost 0 bases and J lost 1 base. Germline V gene data show CDR1 as SGHRS and CDR2 as YFSETQ. This CDR3 is built from 15 residues. The CDR3, as DNA: TGCGCCAGCAGCTTGGACGGACAGGGGAACACTGAAGCTTTCTTT. Residues: CASSLDGQGNTEAFF.

The rearrangement joins TRBV11-1 to TRBJ1-1, with D perhaps TRBD1 (6 bases). Germline assignment: CDR1 SGHAT and CDR2 FQDESV (reference sequence). CDR3 size: 14 residues. V shed 10 bases and J shed 5 bases, with 20 bases lying between them. CDR3 in DNA: TGTGCCACCTCGAAACTCGGGGGCGCGACTGAAGCTTTCTTT. Encoded protein: CATSKLGGATEAFF. Using reference TRBV11-1 and TRBJ1-1 for the parts outside the CDR3, the full variable domain is EAEVAQSPRYKITEKSQAVAFWCDPISGHATLYWYRQILGQGPELLVQFQDESVVDDSQLPKDRFSAERLKGVDSTLKIQPAELGDSAMYLCATSKLGGATEAFFGQGTRLTVV.

The rearrangement joins TRBV25-1 to TRBJ1-6; 7 bases line up with TRBD1. V was clipped by 4 bases and J by 9 bases; unmatched bases: 3. The CDR3 length is 13 residues. In germline, CDR1 is MGHDK, CDR2 SYGVNS. CDR3 residues: CASSGNRGSPLHF. CDR3 DNA: TGTGCCAGCAGTGGTAACAGGGGTTCACCCCTCCACTTT. Combining the CDR3 with reference TRBV25-1 and TRBJ1-6 gives the whole variable domain EADIYQTPRYLVIGTGKKITLECSQTMGHDKMYWYQQDPGMELHLIHYSYGVNSTEKGDLSSESTVSRIRTEHFPLTLESARPSHTSQYLCASSGNRGSPLHFGNGTRLTVT.

V usage is TRBV27 and J usage is TRBJ1-2; D remains unclear. The germline gives CDR1 MNHEY, CDR2 SMNVEV (reference sequence). V dropped 1 base and J dropped 5 bases, with 8 bases sitting between them. The CDR3 totals 13 residues. The CDR3 loop reads CASSLFGSYGYTF. The CDR3 coding sequence is TGTGCCAGCAGTTTATTTGGCAGTTATGGCTACACCTTC.

This chain links TRBV15 with TRBJ1-4; D is unclear. The germline V gene encodes CDR1 LNHNV and CDR2 YYDKDF (reference sequence). This CDR3 has 14 residues. V dropped 5 bases and J dropped 8 bases, with 15 bases sitting between them. CDR3 DNA sequence: TGTGCCACCAGCGATGGCACCGTAGGGGAAAAACTGTTTTTT. Residues: CATSDGTVGEKLFF.

Turning to this clone: In the same sample, other DNA sequences code for this CDR3. The gene calls are TRBV18 and TRBJ2-7, with unresolved D. CDR3 length: 14 residues. Per germline, CDR1 KGHSH and CDR2 LQKENI. Trimming removed 2 bases at V and 3 bases at J, with 11 bases between. The CDR3 bases are TGTGCCAGCTCACCAGGGGTGGCCTACTACGAGCAGTACTTC. This codes for CASSPGVAYYEQYF.

The chain combines TRBV28 with TRBJ1-3, with D hard to call. The CDR3 loop spans 13 amino acids. V lost 3 bases and J lost 5, with 8 bases in between. Germline values: CDR1 MDHEN, CDR2 SYDVKM. CDR3 sequence: CASSLANRNTIYF. Here the CDR3 DNA reads TGTGCCAGCAGTTTGGCCAACCGAAACACCATATATTTT.

This chain uses TRBV11-2 with TRBJ1-2; D is undetermined. Germline CDR1 SGHAT, CDR2 FQNNGV. The CDR3 has 12 amino acids. Between the trimmed V and J ends, which lost 5 bases and 5 bases, there was a span of 9 bases. DNA of the CDR3: TGTGCCAGCAGCCCTAATGGGTATGGCTACACCTTC. This translates into CASSPNGYGYTF. Based on the CDR3 plus reference TRBV11-2 and TRBJ1-2, the full variable domain is EAGVAQSPRYKIIEKRQSVAFWCNPISGHATLYWYQQILGQGPKLLIQFQNNGVVDDSQLPKDRFSAERLKGVDSTLKIQPAKLEDSAVYLCASSPNGYGYTFGSGTRLTVV.

J is TRBJ1-2 and V is TRBV30; D unclear. This CDR3 has 14 residues. Germline-derived CDR1 and CDR2 are GTSNPN and SVGIG (reference sequence). Trimming took 0 bases from V and 4 from J, leaving 12 bases between them. CDR3 sequence: CAWSVGPRAYGYTF. As DNA, the CDR3 is TGTGCCTGGAGTGTCGGGCCACGCGCCTATGGCTACACCTTC.

The chain has TRBV7-9 and TRBJ2-1; possibly TRBD2 for D (6 bases). The V end lost 3 bases, the J end lost 3 bases, and 6 bases lay between the germline ends. Germline loops: CDR1 SEHNR, CDR2 FQNEAQ (reference sequence). There are 13 residues in the CDR3. CDR3 nucleotides: TGTGCCAGCAGCTTGGGACTCTACAATGAGCAGTTCTTC. It is translated as CASSLGLYNEQFF.

By its share, this clone is medium-sized. The chain uses TRBV5-1 and TRBJ2-3, with D unclear. The CDR3 spans 12 residues. Trimming pared 6 bases from V and 6 bases from J, leaving 11 bases between. Per germline, CDR1 SGHRS and CDR2 YFSETQ. For the CDR3, the DNA is TGCGCCAGCATCGGCCTGGGGGATACGCAGTATTTT. As protein: CASIGLGDTQYF.

The sample holds a few counts of this clone. The rearrangement links TRBV18 to TRBJ1-1, with TRBD1 matching over 9 bases. The V and J ends lost 7 bases and 7 bases, in that order; junction bases with no gene match: 7. There are 13 residues in the CDR3. The germline gives CDR1 KGHSH, CDR2 LQKENI. This chain's CDR3 is CASWTGESGEAFF. In DNA form, the CDR3 reads TGTGCCAGCTGGACAGGGGAGTCAGGTGAAGCTTTCTTT.

V and J are TRBV19 and TRBJ2-1; TRBD1 aligns across 12 bases. The CDR3 totals 19 residues. Trimming took 6 bases from V and 2 from J; bases not matched to a gene: 14. CDR1 and CDR2 (germline): LNHDA, SQIVND (reference sequence). The CDR3 is CASRTRPGQGAGTYNEQFF. As DNA, the CDR3 is TGTGCCAGTAGGACCCGTCCGGGACAGGGGGCGGGAACCTACAATGAGCAGTTCTTC.

The CDR3 protein is CASSQSPSTRGGAGELFF. The CDR3 DNA reads TGCGCCAGCAGCCAGAGTCCCTCGACGCGGGGAGGGGCCGGGGAGCTGTTTTTT. This chain links TRBV4-1 with TRBJ2-2, with 7 bases matching TRBD2. The CDR3 sequence is 18 residues long. Germline V lookup: CDR1 MGHRA, CDR2 YSYEKL. V was clipped by 3 bases and J by 6 bases; unmatched bases: 16.

The chain is built from TRBV11-2 and TRBJ2-4, with TRBD2 matching over 8 bases. V gave up 3 bases and J gave up 0 bases; unmatched junction bases: 4. CDR1 SGHAT and CDR2 FQNNGV come from the germline V gene. The length of the CDR3 is 16 residues. DNA for the CDR3: TGTGCCAGCAGCTTCGTTAGCGGGGTAGCCAAAAACATTCAGTACTTC. Residues: CASSFVSGVAKNIQYF.

This clone was seen a few times. The CDR3 bases are TGTGCCAGCAGCTTAGCGGGAAGGGAGGGCTACACCTTC. This sequence encodes CASSLAGREGYTF. The genes are TRBV7-9 and TRBJ1-2; D not resolved. CDR3 length: 13 amino acids. Germline CDR1 SEHNR, CDR2 FQNEAQ (reference sequence). V lost 0 bases to trimming and J lost 8 bases, with 10 bases between them.

The rearrangement links TRBV2 to TRBJ2-3; 9 bases align to TRBD2. The junction had 11 bases not matched to a gene; V was cut back by 8 bases and J by 5 bases. Looked up from germline, CDR1 is SNHLY and CDR2 is FYNNEI. The CDR3 loop spans 15 amino acids. CDR3 DNA: TGTGCCAGCGAAGGGGCTAGCGGGGCGAGAGATACGCAGTATTTT. Amino acids: CASEGASGARDTQYF.

Here the CDR3 DNA reads TGTGCCAGTAGACCGGGGGTCGACAGGCTGACTGAAGCTTTCTTT. This translates into CASRPGVDRLTEAFF. V usage is TRBV19 and J usage is TRBJ1-1; perhaps TRBD1 as D (6 bases). This CDR3 has 15 amino acids. Germline V gene sequence: CDR1 LNHDA, CDR2 SQIVND (reference sequence). V lost 6 bases and J lost 5, with 19 bases in between. Together with reference TRBV19 and TRBJ1-1, the CDR3 gives the full variable domain: DGGITQSPKYLFRKEGQNVTLSCEQNLNHDAMYWYRQDPGQGLRLIYYSQIVNDFQKGDIAEGYSVSREKKESFPLTVTSAQKNPTAFYLCASRPGVDRLTEAFFGQGTRLTVV.